Shown below are 27 T cell receptor beta chains from a single sample sequenced in a study of T-cell reconstitution after alpha-beta-depleted transplantation in children. Preparation of the TCRbeta library used unique molecular identifiers. TCRdb fed the PCR reads into MiXCR, producing one record per CDR3 protein. The sample holds about 580,000 distinct CDR3 sequences; around 23% are singletons and the top ten take roughly 13%. Here the sequenced sample was PBMCs, mostly from graft donor cells, taken 360 days after TCRalphabeta/CD19-depleted stem cell transplant. Source of these receptors: a boy younger than two who had a stem cell transplant for acute myeloid leukemia, so the T cells may come from the graft donor.

V gene TRBV20-1 combines with J gene TRBJ1-4, with a possible D match to TRBD1 (6 bases). CDR3 length equals 16 residues. Germline V lookup: CDR1 DFQATT, CDR2 SNEGSKA (reference sequence). Trimming cost V 5 bases and J 2 bases, with 18 bases left between them. In DNA, the CDR3 is TGCAGTGCTGGTTATGGGGGGGCATGGACTAATGAAAAACTGTTTTTT. Its protein is CSAGYGGAWTNEKLFF.

A few counts support this clonotype. V and J are TRBV6-5 and TRBJ2-5; D is ambiguous. V was clipped by 0 bases and J by 9 bases, with 11 bases between them. The CDR3 length is 13 residues. Looked up from germline, CDR1 is MNHEY and CDR2 is SVGAGI. CDR3 in amino acids: CASSYSDGDSQYF. The CDR3 nucleotides are TGTGCCAGCAGTTACTCGGATGGGGATTCCCAGTACTTC.

This rearrangement joins TRBV12-3 or TRBV12-4 to TRBJ2-7; the match to TRBD1 covers 10 bases. Trimming cost V 5 bases and J 5 bases; bases outside gene matches: 3. The CDR3 is 13 residues long. In DNA form, the CDR3 reads TGTGCCAGCAGTCGGGACAGGGGACACGAGCAGTACTTC. Protein product: CASSRDRGHEQYF.

This clonotype was counted at least ten times. The chain is built from TRBV20-1 and TRBJ2-2; TRBD1 matches 7 bases. Germline V gives CDR1 DFQATT, CDR2 SNEGSKA (reference sequence). Trimming cost V 6 bases and J 4 bases; bases outside gene matches: 5. The CDR3 is made up of 13 amino acids. The CDR3 DNA reads as TGCAGTGCCGCAGGGGGTACCACCGGGGAGCTGTTTTTT. Protein sequence: CSAAGGTTGELFF.

Ten or more counts support this clonotype. The chain joins TRBV25-1 to TRBJ2-5, with TRBD1 matching 11 bases. The junction had 8 bases not matched to a gene; V was cut back by 1 base and J by 4 bases. This CDR3 is built from 17 residues. Germline V lookup: CDR1 MGHDK, CDR2 SYGVNS. CDR3 DNA sequence: TGTGCCAGCAGTGAATCTGCGGACAGGGGGCGCGGAGAGACCCAGTACTTC. Its translation is CASSESADRGRGETQYF.

There are many counts of this clonotype. The V and J genes are TRBV28 and TRBJ2-1; 7 positions match TRBD1. Germline V lookup: CDR1 MDHEN, CDR2 SYDVKM. The CDR3 has 15 amino acids. V shed 4 bases, J shed 2 bases, and the junction held 5 bases outside the gene matches. The CDR3 DNA reads as TGTGCCAGCAGTTCCGGGACAGTTACCTACAATGAGCAGTTCTTC. It specifies CASSSGTVTYNEQFF. The complete variable domain, with remaining parts taken from reference TRBV28 and TRBJ2-1, reads DVKVTQSSRYLVKRTGEKVFLECVQDMDHENMFWYRQDPGLGLRLIYFSYDVKMKEKGDIPEGYSVSREKKERFSLILESASTNQTSMYLCASSSGTVTYNEQFFGPGTRLTVL.

J is TRBJ1-3 and V is TRBV6-5, with no clear D. V was pared by 5 bases and J by 1 base, with 3 bases between. The CDR3 is made up of 12 amino acids. Germline loops: CDR1 MNHEY, CDR2 SVGAGI. The CDR3 DNA follows: TGTGCCAGCAGTGGTTCTGGAAACACCATATATTTT. This sequence encodes CASSGSGNTIYF.

Many counts were recorded for this clonotype. V is TRBV5-1 and J is TRBJ2-2, with unresolved D. Per the germline V gene, CDR1 is SGHRS and CDR2 is YFSETQ. This CDR3 spans 13 amino acids. The V end lost 0 bases, the J end lost 5 bases, and 5 bases lay between the germline ends. CDR3 DNA: TGCGCCAGCAGCTTGGATTGGACCGGGGAGCTGTTTTTT. Residues: CASSLDWTGELFF.

This clonotype has a count of ten or more. J is TRBJ1-6 and V is TRBV5-1, with 8 bases matching TRBD1. With 5 bases clipped from V and 8 bases from J, the junction kept 3 bases outside the gene matches. Germline values: CDR1 SGHRS, CDR2 YFSETQ. The CDR3 contains 13 residues. The DNA of the CDR3 is TGCGCCAGCAGTGGGACAGGTTATTCACCCCTCCACTTT. Its translation is CASSGTGYSPLHF.

The rearrangement links TRBV28 to TRBJ1-6, with 7 bases aligning to TRBD1. The CDR3 is made up of 12 amino acids. The junction had 6 bases not matched to a gene; V was cut back by 9 bases and J by 10 bases. From germline, CDR1 is MDHEN and CDR2 SYDVKM. CDR3 residues: CASWSGGSPLHF. The CDR3 DNA reads as TGTGCCAGTTGGTCAGGGGGATCACCCCTCCACTTT.

This clonotype was seen repeatedly, ten times or more. The V and J genes are TRBV7-2 and TRBJ2-7; TRBD2 agrees at 11 bases. Trimming cost V 3 bases and J 3 bases; bases outside gene matches: 1. CDR1 and CDR2 from the germline V gene are SGHTA and FQGNSA. The CDR3 is 14 amino acids. The CDR3 here is CASSLTSGDYEQYF. CDR3 bases: TGTGCCAGCAGCTTGACTAGCGGGGACTACGAGCAGTACTTC.

This clonotype was seen many times. The V and J genes are TRBV20-1 and TRBJ2-1; D is unresolved. Germline assignment: CDR1 DFQATT and CDR2 SNEGSKA (reference sequence). This CDR3 comprises 16 residues. The V and J ends lost 0 bases and 0 bases respectively, with 12 bases between them. The CDR3 protein is CSAREISLSSYNEQFF. CDR3 nucleotides: TGCAGTGCTAGAGAGATTAGCCTAAGCTCCTACAATGAGCAGTTCTTC.

This clonotype was counted ten times or more. This chain joins TRBV29-1 and TRBJ2-1; the D is unclear. The germline V and J ends were trimmed by 2 bases and 4 bases, with 9 bases remaining between them. The germline V gene encodes CDR1 SQVTM and CDR2 ANQGSEA. There are 13 residues in the CDR3. CDR3 nucleotide sequence: TGCAGCGTTGAAAAAGGCCCGTACAATGAGCAGTTCTTC. Its protein product is CSVEKGPYNEQFF.

The chain joins TRBV12-3 or TRBV12-4 to TRBJ1-2; weak D call: TRBD1 (5 bases). CDR3 length: 14 amino acids. The V and J ends lost 8 bases and 4 bases respectively, with 17 bases between them. The CDR3 is CASWDGVQIYGYTF. In DNA form, the CDR3 reads TGTGCCAGCTGGGACGGAGTCCAGATCTATGGCTACACCTTC.

This clonotype was seen ten or more times. The chain carries TRBV27 and TRBJ1-1, with D possibly TRBD1 on 5 matching bases. The V and J ends lost 6 bases and 3 bases respectively, with 11 bases between them. The CDR3 runs 13 residues. Germline values: CDR1 MNHEY, CDR2 SMNVEV (reference sequence). CDR3 amino acids: CASRQGPYTEAFF. CDR3 bases: TGTGCCAGCAGGCAGGGTCCGTACACTGAAGCTTTCTTT.

This clonotype appeared many times. The CDR3 bases are TGTGCCACCAGCAGAGATGGAATCCCCCAGTCACCCCTCCACTTT. The encoded protein is CATSRDGIPQSPLHF. The V and J genes are TRBV15 and TRBJ1-6, with no clear D. This CDR3 is built from 15 residues. The V end lost 0 bases, the J end lost 10 bases, and 13 bases lay between the germline ends. CDR1 LNHNV and CDR2 YYDKDF come from the germline V gene (reference sequence).

This clonotype has only a few counts. This chain connects TRBV20-1 to TRBJ2-1; TRBD2 matches 8 bases. Germline CDR1 is DFQATT and CDR2 is SNEGSKA (reference sequence). The CDR3 loop spans 15 amino acids. The V gene end was trimmed by 2 bases and the J gene end by 7 bases; junction bases not matched to a gene: 10. CDR3 nucleotides: TGCAGTGCTAGACTATACGGGGGGGCGGGAAATGAGCAGTTCTTC. It encodes CSARLYGGAGNEQFF.

The CDR3 region has the DNA TGTGCCAGCAGCCTCCCAAACACGACAGTACTTTATGGCTACACCTTC. Its protein is CASSLPNTTVLYGYTF. The J gene is TRBJ1-2, the V gene TRBV5-5; TRBD1 is a possible D gene (5 bases). This CDR3 is 16 amino acids long. Trimming removed 4 bases at V and 5 bases at J, with 21 bases between. Germline CDR1 is SGHKS and CDR2 is YYEKEE (reference sequence).

DNA of the CDR3: TGTGCCAGCAGCGGCCTTGGACAGAACTATGGCTACACCTTC. This codes for CASSGLGQNYGYTF. J is TRBJ1-2 and V is TRBV5-6; possible D gene TRBD1, 6 bases. The ends were cut back, 4 bases at V and 2 bases at J, with 12 bases in the middle. Germline values: CDR1 SGHDT, CDR2 YYEEEE. This CDR3 spans 14 amino acids. Looking up the rest from reference TRBV5-6 and TRBJ1-2 gives the full variable domain: DAGVTQSPTHLIKTRGQQVTLRCSPKSGHDTVSWYQQALGQGPQFIFQYYEEEERQRGNFPDRFSGHQFPNYSSELNVNALLLGDSALYLCASSGLGQNYGYTFGSGTRLTVV.

This clonotype appeared many times. The rearrangement links TRBV7-2 to TRBJ2-3, with TRBD2 matching over 11 bases. The CDR3 consists of 17 residues. V trimming: 5 bases; J trimming: 0 bases; junction bases outside the gene matches: 7. Germline values: CDR1 SGHTA, CDR2 FQGNSA. The CDR3 DNA sequence: TGTGCCAGCAGCCGACTAGCGGGGACGTCTAGCACAGATACGCAGTATTTT. Protein: CASSRLAGTSSTDTQYF.

In the case of this clonotype: A single base is all that separates this from a far larger clone, so a read error is likely. The rearrangement joins TRBV12-3 or TRBV12-4 to TRBJ1-1; TRBD1 might be the D (5 bases). This CDR3 comprises 12 residues. The CDR3 sequence is CASSLSGTEALF. The DNA of the CDR3 is TGTGCCAGCAGTTTATCAGGGACTGAAGCTCTCTTT.

This clonotype was seen ten or more times. This sequence joins TRBV20-1 and TRBJ2-3, with 10 positions matching TRBD2. This CDR3 is built from 15 residues. The V segment lost 6 bases and the J segment 2 bases; nucleotides outside the gene matches: 8. Germline-derived CDR1 and CDR2 are DFQATT and SNEGSKA (reference sequence). CDR3: CSAMLAGGPTDTQYF. The CDR3, as DNA: TGCAGTGCCATGTTAGCGGGGGGACCCACAGATACGCAGTATTTT.

This clonotype was counted ten times or more. The J gene is TRBJ2-3, the V gene TRBV29-1, with a weak D call TRBD1 (5 bases). Germline CDR1 SQVTM, CDR2 ANQGSEA. V was cut by 7 bases and J by 0 bases, with 11 bases left in between. This CDR3 comprises 13 residues. CDR3 sequence: CSALGQSTDTQYF. DNA for the CDR3: TGCAGCGCTCTGGGGCAGAGCACAGATACGCAGTATTTT.

This clonotype showed up just a few times. The chain recombines TRBV28 with TRBJ2-2; TRBD2 is a possible D gene (5 bases). This CDR3 is built from 14 residues. Germline V CDR1 and CDR2: MDHEN, SYDVKM. Trimming cost V 7 bases and J 0 bases, with 9 bases left between them. DNA for the CDR3: TGTGCCAGCATGGACTCTTCGAACACCGGGGAGCTGTTTTTT. Translated, it gives CASMDSSNTGELFF.

The sample holds many counts of this clonotype. J is TRBJ1-1 and V is TRBV7-6, with 7 bases identical to TRBD1. The V segment lost 1 base and the J segment 1 base; nucleotides outside the gene matches: 3. Per germline, CDR1 SGHVS and CDR2 FNYEAQ. CDR3 length: 15 amino acids. The CDR3 reads CASSLVQGPNTEAFF. CDR3 DNA: TGTGCCAGCAGCTTAGTACAGGGGCCGAACACTGAAGCTTTCTTT.

This clonotype was counted only a few times. V gene TRBV4-1 combines with J gene TRBJ2-6; D is ambiguous. V shed 2 bases and J shed 0 bases, with 5 bases lying between them. Germline V gene sequence: CDR1 MGHRA, CDR2 YSYEKL. The CDR3 contains 15 residues. The CDR3 coding sequence is TGCGCCAGCAGCCAACCCTTCTCTGGGGCCAACGTCCTGACTTTC. Residues: CASSQPFSGANVLTF.

This clonotype was detected only a few times. This sequence joins TRBV4-2 and TRBJ2-7, with D perhaps assigned TRBD1 or TRBD2 (5 bases each). Trimming cost V 3 bases and J 0 bases, with 12 bases left between them. The CDR3 sequence is 15 residues long. The V gene's germline CDR1 is LGHNA and CDR2 YNFKEQ. In DNA, the CDR3 is TGTGCCAGCAGCCAGGGGACGGCGAGCTCCTACGAGCAGTACTTC. Residues: CASSQGTASSYEQYF.